This T cell receptor (beta chain) was sequenced for a study of blood T cell repertoires in COVID-19 (TCRdb year 2020). Study-level background: Samples from collaborators originated in the United States, Italy and Spain and spanned both the acute and convalescent phases of COVID-19. The prospective study material was composed of cDNA or gDNA derived from T cells, B-cell-depleted T cells, or PBMCs. Deeply sampled blood TCRbeta repertoires from subjects exposed to, actively infected with, or recovered from COVID-19 were included in the dataset. The repertoires were released in a freely available public database intended as a resource for research on the immune response to SARS-CoV-2. Samples were obtained from the ongoing ImmuneRACE study (first 160 participants) and from about 1,300 subjects provided by 6 global collaborators. The sample metadata nearly always contained a de-identified subject ID, COVID-19 status, age in years and sex. HLA class I and class II types, where available, came from metadata supplied by the sample provider rather than from assay-based typing.

Study-wide conclusions, independent of this receptor: Clinical and demographic metadata were provided uncurated, with the amount varying by source and participant.

TCRbeta CDR3 regions were amplified from genomic DNA by means of the immunoSEQ Assay, a bias-controlled multiplex PCR. In the authors' own workflow: Nucleated cell counts per sample were estimated from amplification of reference gene primers within the assay. To quantify the absolute abundance of each unique TCRbeta CDR3 rearrangement, sequence reads were collapsed and filtered. Productive Simpson clonality was computed per sample as the square root of Simpson's diversity index over productive rearrangements. This immuneACCESS table, as held by TCRdb, lists in-frame sequences with V and J called but not all clones. Of the missing ones, under half trace to an unresolved V gene in checked studies; the others have no known cause. The V and J calls and clone size come from that table; D and trimming were worked out from the DNA. The sample records 150,000 to 200,000 clones, around nine tenths of which are singletons. The ten top clones hold 2.7% of the sample.

With respect to this clone: Its antigen is still unknown. Within one base of it there is no much larger clone, and no base qualities were kept.

V ends up 8 bases short and J 5 bases short, with an unmatched junction base count of 2. The germline V gene encodes CDR1 MNHEY and CDR2 SVGAGI. The CDR3 contains 13 residues, cysteine and phenylalanine counted. Solely the CDR3 DNA is kept, with 39 bases framed from the first base. Collaborating institutions collected whole blood in K2EDTA tubes following their own protocols. Collaborator samples were shipped for TCRbeta analysis as frozen whole blood, isolated PBMCs, or DNA extracted from either sample type. This receptor chain uses TRBV6-5 and TRBJ1-4; a stretch of 10 junction bases matches TRBD1. Sample: peripheral blood. This receptor was identified in a man aged 40-50 years with active or convalescent COVID-19. CDR3 sequence: CASLDRGNEKLFF. The nucleotide sequence reads TGTGCCAGCTTGGACAGGGGGAATGAAAAACTGTTTTTT.